Below, 30 T cell receptor beta chains from the same sample are listed, as sequenced in a study of blood T cells in healthy people across ages. With a J-beta primer mix and a sample-barcoded 5' primer, a second PCR ran 7 to 11 cycles. Via MiXCR, TCRdb re-called the 5' RACE reads, giving one row per CDR3 protein. Here the sample spans 1.5 million to 2 million distinct CDR3 sequences, 28% being singletons. Sequences were obtained from blood. These receptors came from a woman aged 25 to 39 in good health.

This clonotype appeared a few times. This chain joins TRBV7-9 and TRBJ2-7; the D is unclear. The CDR3 length is 13 residues. The V gene lost 1 base and the J gene lost 5 bases, with 9 bases spanning the gap. CDR1 and CDR2 from the germline V gene are SEHNR and FQNEAQ (reference sequence). The CDR3 spells CASSLGVWDEQYF. The CDR3 DNA reads as TGTGCCAGCAGCTTAGGAGTGTGGGACGAGCAGTACTTC.

Notes on this clonotype: Given a much more abundant clone one base away, this may be a read error. The chain is built from TRBV9 and TRBJ2-4; D is possibly TRBD2 (6 bases). Germline CDR1 reads SGDLS; CDR2 reads YYNGEE. V was cut by 10 bases and J by 13 bases, with 24 bases left in between. The CDR3 consists of 13 residues. For the CDR3, the DNA is TGTGCCTCTAATCGCGGGACCTACAATGAGCAGTACTTC. It translates to CASNRGTYNEQYF. The full variable domain, rest sourced from reference TRBV9 and TRBJ2-4, is DSGVTQTPKHLITATGQRVTLRCSPRSGDLSVYWYQQSLDQGLQFLIQYYNGEERAKGNILERFSAQQFPDLHSELNLSSLELGDSALYFCASNRGTYNEQYFGAGTRLSVL.

This chain links TRBV20-1 with TRBJ2-2; 7 bases map to TRBD1. This CDR3 has 12 residues. The trim removed 5 bases at V and 10 bases at J, leaving 7 bases unmatched. Germline CDR1 reads DFQATT; CDR2 reads SNEGSKA (reference sequence). CDR3 DNA: TGCAGTGCTTTGGGACAGTATGAGGAGCTGTTTTTT. Protein sequence: CSALGQYEELFF.

This chain joins TRBV6-1 and TRBJ1-5, with TRBD1 as a possible D gene (5 bases). There are 14 residues in the CDR3. Germline V gene sequence: CDR1 MNHNS, CDR2 SASEGT. Trimming left V 5 bases short and J 4 bases short, with 12 bases between. The CDR3: CASSPNQGNQPQHF. The DNA of the CDR3 is TGTGCCAGCAGTCCCAACCAGGGAAATCAGCCCCAGCATTTT.

The CDR3 coding sequence is TGTGCCTGGACCCGGGACTACCTCACAAACAATGAGCAGTTCTTC. Its protein product is CAWTRDYLTNNEQFF. The V gene is TRBV30, the J gene TRBJ2-1, with 7 bases fitting TRBD2. The CDR3 totals 15 residues. After removal of 4 bases from V and 5 bases from J, the junction contained 11 bases not matched to a gene. Germline V lookup: CDR1 GTSNPN, CDR2 SVGIG (reference sequence).

As to this clonotype: Given a much more abundant clone one base away, this may be a read error. The chain carries TRBV7-2 and TRBJ2-7, with 9 bases fitting TRBD1. The CDR3 covers 16 residues. Germline V gene sequence: CDR1 SGHTA, CDR2 FQGNSA. V gave up 5 bases and J gave up 7 bases; unmatched junction bases: 15. The CDR3 loop reads CASSLFGTGYENEQYF. In DNA, the CDR3 is TGTGCCAGCAGCCTCTTTGGGACAGGGTATGAGAATGAGCAGTACTTC. The full variable domain, its missing parts supplied by reference TRBV7-2 and TRBJ2-7, is GAGVSQSPSNKVTEKGKDVELRCDPISGHTALYWYRQSLGQGLEFLIYFQGNSAPDKSGLPSDRFSAERTGGSVSTLTIQRTQQEDSAVYLCASSLFGTGYENEQYFGPGTRLTVT.

To note about this clonotype: A junction end diverges from the germline sequence, so it may reflect a read error. CDR3 sequence: CTSTRTGGSYSPLHF. The CDR3 coding sequence is TGTACCAGCACCAGGACAGGGGGGAGTTATTCACCCCTCCACTTT. J is TRBJ1-6 and V is TRBV27; 10 nucleotides match TRBD1. Per the germline V gene, CDR1 is MNHEY and CDR2 is SMNVEV (reference sequence). The CDR3 is 15 amino acids.

The chain has TRBV2 and TRBJ1-1; D is unclear. CDR3 length: 14 amino acids. Trimming stripped 9 bases from V and 7 bases from J, with 21 bases between. Germline CDR1 SNHLY, CDR2 FYNNEI. DNA for the CDR3: TGTGCCAGTAGGGCCGGTGGCAGGTACAGTGAAGCTTTCTTT. The encoded protein is CASRAGGRYSEAFF.

The CDR3 spells CSVEGDKTHNEQFF. CDR3 bases: TGCAGCGTTGAGGGGGACAAGACCCACAATGAGCAGTTCTTC. The rearrangement links TRBV29-1 to TRBJ2-1; tentative D call: TRBD1 (6 bases). V lost 3 bases and J 5 bases, leaving 14 bases between the germline ends. Germline CDR1 is SQVTM and CDR2 is ANQGSEA. The CDR3 is made up of 14 amino acids.

The table lists this clonotype with a few counts. The chain couples TRBV4-1 to TRBJ1-5; perhaps TRBD1 as D (5 bases). Looked up from germline, CDR1 is MGHRA and CDR2 is YSYEKL. The length of the CDR3 is 14 residues. Trimming took 1 base from V and 5 from J, leaving 9 bases between them. This CDR3 reads CASSQVVGDQPQHF. The CDR3 bases are TGCGCCAGCAGCCAAGTGGTAGGGGATCAGCCCCAGCATTTT.

J is TRBJ1-5 and V is TRBV4-1; D not certain. Trimming took 0 bases from V and 11 from J, leaving 17 bases between them. Germline V gives CDR1 MGHRA, CDR2 YSYEKL. This CDR3 has 15 residues. The CDR3 DNA is TGCGCCAGCAGCCAAGATACGGCTGGGTTGGAGGCCCAGCATTTT. The encoded protein is CASSQDTAGLEAQHF.

The V call is TRBV6-6, the J call TRBJ2-3; D is unresolved. This CDR3 is 14 amino acids long. CDR1 MNHNY and CDR2 SVGAGI come from the germline V gene (reference sequence). Trimming left V 2 bases short and J 0 bases short, with 6 bases between. CDR3 residues: CASSYAKSTDTQYF. As DNA, the CDR3 is TGTGCCAGCAGTTACGCTAAGAGCACAGATACGCAGTATTTT.

As for this clonotype: A much larger clonotype is one base distant, so this may be a read error. V gene TRBV20-1 combines with J gene TRBJ2-4, with 8 bases fitting TRBD2. The J call is in doubt because the DNA end fits TRBJ2-7 better. Germline V CDR1 and CDR2: DFQATT, SNEGSKA (reference sequence). The CDR3 sequence is 16 residues long. CDR3 sequence reads: CSARDILAEPTYEQYF. The CDR3 DNA sequence: TGCAGTGCTAGAGACATACTAGCGGAGCCCACCTACGAGCAGTACTTC.

This clonotype was observed a handful of times. CDR3 amino acids: CASKSGRTSTDTQYF. The CDR3 nucleotides read TGTGCCAGCAAATCCGGGAGGACTAGCACAGATACGCAGTATTTT. The chain combines TRBV12-3 or TRBV12-4 with TRBJ2-3; 7 nucleotides line up with TRBD2. Unmatched junction bases numbered 7, after V lost 7 bases and J lost 0 bases. This CDR3 is built from 15 residues.

This clonotype was detected only a few times. CDR3 sequence reads: CASSLSDRDTQYF. Written as DNA, the CDR3 is TGTGCCAGCAGCCTGTCGGACCGAGATACGCAGTATTTT. This rearrangement joins TRBV7-7 to TRBJ2-3; D is uncertain. Trimming cost V 5 bases and J 5 bases, with 11 bases left between them. The CDR3 runs 13 residues. Germline CDR1 reads SSHAT; CDR2 reads FNYEAQ (reference sequence).

This chain joins TRBV2 and TRBJ2-7, with 8 bases matching TRBD2. This CDR3 comprises 15 residues. CDR1 SNHLY and CDR2 FYNNEI come from the germline V gene. The V gene end was trimmed by 4 bases and the J gene end by 0 bases; junction bases not matched to a gene: 5. The CDR3 DNA follows: TGTGCCAGCAGTGGAATTAGCGGGATCTCCTACGAGCAGTACTTC. This encodes CASSGISGISYEQYF. Complete variable domain (other parts from reference TRBV2 and TRBJ2-7): EPEVTQTPSHQVTQMGQEVILRCVPISNHLYFYWYRQILGQKVEFLVSFYNNEISEKSEIFDDQFSVERPDGSNFTLKIRSTKLEDSAMYFCASSGISGISYEQYFGPGTRLTVT.

The chain joins TRBV28 to TRBJ2-7, with 11 bases lining up with TRBD2. Per germline, CDR1 MDHEN and CDR2 SYDVKM. V was clipped by 7 bases and J by 2 bases; unmatched bases: 7. The CDR3 is made up of 15 amino acids. The DNA for the CDR3 is TGTGCCAGCATAGCGGGGGGGCTCACCACCTACGAGCAGTACTTC. Its translation is CASIAGGLTTYEQYF.

A word on this clonotype: One end of the junction fails to match germline, which may point to a read error. The V call is TRBV12-3 or TRBV12-4, the J call TRBJ1-2, with a weak D call TRBD1 (5 bases). The length of the CDR3 is 14 residues. CDR3 residues: CTSSPFGGFYGYTF. In nucleotides, the CDR3 is TGTACCAGCAGTCCCTTCGGGGGTTTCTATGGCTACACCTTC.

The genes are TRBV14 and TRBJ1-6; perhaps TRBD1 as D (5 bases). CDR1 is SGHDN, CDR2 FVKESK, per germline. The CDR3 is 13 residues long. Trimming pared 8 bases from V and 10 bases from J, leaving 15 bases between. The CDR3 spells CASGPRGRSPLHF. The CDR3 DNA is TGTGCCAGCGGGCCGAGGGGCAGATCACCCCTCCACTTT.

The chain combines TRBV11-2 with TRBJ2-1; the D gene is possibly TRBD2 (5 bases). The CDR3 spans 13 residues. Trimming left V 1 base short and J 9 bases short, with 10 bases between. The V gene's germline CDR1 is SGHAT and CDR2 FQNNGV. In DNA form, the CDR3 reads TGTGCCAGCAGCTTAGCGGACTCCGGTGAGCAGTTCTTC. Amino acids: CASSLADSGEQFF.

The chain uses TRBV7-2 and TRBJ2-1, with D maybe TRBD2 (5 bases). The V gene's germline CDR1 is SGHTA and CDR2 FQGNSA. The V end was cut by 5 bases, the J end by 7 bases, with 18 bases between. The CDR3 length is 15 residues. CDR3 sequence: CASSPQRTTGNEQFF. The CDR3, as DNA: TGTGCCAGCAGCCCCCAGCGGACCACGGGTAATGAGCAGTTCTTC.

This sequence joins TRBV7-9 and TRBJ2-5; D unresolved. This CDR3 contains 14 residues. Trimming took off 1 base at V and 1 base at J, with 7 bases between the two ends. Germline lookup yields CDR1 SEHNR and CDR2 FQNEAQ (reference sequence). The CDR3 is CASSLVSSQETQYF. The CDR3 DNA follows: TGTGCCAGCAGCTTAGTTTCCAGCCAAGAGACCCAGTACTTC. Combining the CDR3 with reference TRBV7-9 and TRBJ2-5 gives the whole variable domain DTGVSQNPRHKITKRGQNVTFRCDPISEHNRLYWYRQTLGQGPEFLTYFQNEAQLEKSRLLSDRFSAERPKGSFSTLEIQRTEQGDSAMYLCASSLVSSQETQYFGPGTRLLVL.

The V gene is TRBV12-3 or TRBV12-4, the J gene TRBJ1-6, with 10 bases matching TRBD1. The CDR3 consists of 17 residues. Germline trimming cut 4 bases from V and 13 bases from J; bases unmatched to any gene: 16. The CDR3 DNA reads as TGTGCCAGCAGTTCCTACCTCCCGGGACAGGGGCCCAGTCCCCTCCACTTT. It is translated as CASSSYLPGQGPSPLHF.

This clonotype was seen a handful of times. J is TRBJ1-1 and V is TRBV5-1; no reliable D call. The germline V gene has CDR1 SGHRS and CDR2 YFSETQ. Trimming shortened V by 4 bases and J by 0 bases, and 13 bases separated the two germline ends. The CDR3 runs 15 residues. The CDR3 spells CASSLRSAMNTEAFF. CDR3 nucleotides: TGCGCCAGCAGCCTGAGGTCGGCTATGAACACTGAAGCTTTCTTT. Looking up the rest from reference TRBV5-1 and TRBJ1-1 gives the full variable domain: KAGVTQTPRYLIKTRGQQVTLSCSPISGHRSVSWYQQTPGQGLQFLFEYFSETQRNKGNFPGRFSGRQFSNSRSEMNVSTLELGDSALYLCASSLRSAMNTEAFFGQGTRLTVV.

As to this clonotype: A much larger clone differs by one base, so this may be a read error. This chain links TRBV12-3 or TRBV12-4 with TRBJ2-7, with TRBD1 as a possible D gene (6 bases). This CDR3 region has 15 residues. The CDR3 nucleotides read TGTGCCAGCAGTCTCAGTGACAGGTCCTCCTACGGGCAGTACTTC. Translating it yields CASSLSDRSSYGQYF.

As regards this clonotype: This may arise from a read error, as a much more abundant clone is one base away. The chain couples TRBV11-2 to TRBJ2-7, with TRBD2 identical over 10 bases. This CDR3 has 15 residues. The V and J ends lost 6 bases and 2 bases, in that order; junction bases with no gene match: 7. Germline CDR1 SGHAT, CDR2 FQNNGV. CDR3 sequence: CASRDGTSVPYEQYF. The CDR3 region has the DNA TGTGCCAGCAGGGATGGGACTAGCGTACCCTACGAGCAGTACTTC. The full variable domain, in which reference TRBV11-2 and TRBJ2-7 provide the parts outside the CDR3, is EAGVAQSPRYKIIEKRQSVAFWCNPISGHATLYWYQQILGQGPKLLIQFQNNGVVDDSQLPKDRFSAERLKGVDSTLKIQPAKLEDSAVYLCASRDGTSVPYEQYFGPGTRLTVT.

With regard to this clonotype: At one of its ends the junction is not consistent with the germline gene, which may arise from a read error. The J gene is TRBJ2-1, the V gene TRBV9; D gene uncertain. Germline V gene lookup returns CDR1 SGDLS and CDR2 YYNGEE. This CDR3 is built from 12 residues. The CDR3 bases are TGTGCCGGCAGCGTAGGGATCAATGAGCAGTTCTTC. It encodes CAGSVGINEQFF.

Many counts were recorded for this clonotype. V is TRBV5-6 and J is TRBJ2-5; TRBD1 or TRBD2 may be the D gene (5 bases each). The germline V gene encodes CDR1 SGHDT and CDR2 YYEEEE. The germline V and J ends were trimmed by 6 bases and 9 bases, with 15 bases remaining between them. This CDR3 region has 12 residues. The CDR3 sequence: CASIKLGTSQYF. DNA of the CDR3: TGTGCCAGCATCAAGTTGGGGACGTCCCAGTACTTC.

The chain recombines TRBV7-9 with TRBJ1-2, with D perhaps matching TRBD1 (6 bases). The germline V gene has CDR1 SEHNR and CDR2 FQNEAQ (reference sequence). V was trimmed by 1 base and J by 5 bases, leaving 14 bases between them. The CDR3 spans 15 residues. CDR3 residues: CASSLERGARYGYTF. CDR3 DNA sequence: TGTGCCAGCAGCTTAGAGCGGGGGGCGCGATATGGCTACACCTTC.

The sample holds many counts of this clonotype. The rearrangement links TRBV29-1 to TRBJ1-2; perhaps TRBD1 as D (5 bases). From germline, CDR1 is SQVTM and CDR2 ANQGSEA. This CDR3 is 12 amino acids long. V lost 7 bases, J lost 4 bases, and 13 bases lay in between. This CDR3 reads CSAGQGSYGYTF. The CDR3 coding sequence is TGCAGCGCCGGGCAGGGATCCTATGGCTACACCTTC.